A single sample gave rise to the 28 T cell receptor beta chains below, sequenced in a study of CD8 T cells in ankylosing spondylitis. General study findings and limits: A motif in TCR beta, a set of about 8 highly homologous variants, appeared characteristic of ankylosing spondylitis blood.

Their antigens remain unidentified. TCRdb processed the 5' RACE reads anew with MiXCR; each CDR3 protein has one entry. This table holds 300,000 to 400,000 distinct CDR3 sequences, around 24% found once. Sequenced input: blood, either unsorted or a sorted T cell fraction (not recorded which). The receptors here all came from a male donor with ankylosing spondylitis.

The chain combines TRBV10-3 with TRBJ2-7; 9 bases are shared with TRBD1. CDR1 is ENHRY, CDR2 SYGVKD, per germline. CDR3 length equals 16 residues. The V gene end was trimmed by 2 bases and the J gene end by 3 bases; junction bases not matched to a gene: 8. The CDR3 here is CAISEPGQGRRYEQYF. Written as DNA, the CDR3 is TGTGCCATCAGTGAGCCGGGACAGGGAAGACGCTACGAGCAGTACTTC.

The chain recombines TRBV5-1 with TRBJ2-7, with D possibly matching TRBD1 (5 bases). This CDR3 contains 14 residues. Between the trimmed V and J ends, which lost 5 bases and 3 bases, there was a span of 15 bases. The V gene's germline CDR1 is SGHRS and CDR2 YFSETQ. The CDR3 coding sequence is TGCGCCAGCAGAAAGGGGCAGTCCAACTACGAGCAGTACTTC. It codes for CASRKGQSNYEQYF.

V and J are TRBV10-3 and TRBJ2-3, with unresolved D. The CDR3 loop spans 12 amino acids. V gave up 3 bases and J gave up 4 bases, with 5 bases separating them. Germline V lookup: CDR1 ENHRY, CDR2 SYGVKD. CDR3 region: CAISDLADTQYF. For the CDR3, the DNA is TGTGCCATCAGTGATTTGGCAGATACGCAGTATTTT.

This clonotype has more than one count but fewer than ten. V gene TRBV2 combines with J gene TRBJ2-2; D unresolved. The CDR3 runs 15 residues. Trimming removed 2 bases at V and 7 bases at J, with 14 bases between. Germline CDR1 and CDR2: SNHLY and FYNNEI. CDR3 sequence: CASSENGLTGGELFF. The CDR3 DNA sequence: TGTGCCAGCAGTGAAAATGGCCTCACCGGCGGGGAGCTGTTTTTT. Looking up the rest from reference TRBV2 and TRBJ2-2 gives the full variable domain: EPEVTQTPSHQVTQMGQEVILRCVPISNHLYFYWYRQILGQKVEFLVSFYNNEISEKSEIFDDQFSVERPDGSNFTLKIRSTKLEDSAMYFCASSENGLTGGELFFGEGSRLTVL.

The gene calls are TRBV18 and TRBJ2-2; TRBD2 aligns across 7 bases. This CDR3 has 15 residues. The germline V gene encodes CDR1 KGHSH and CDR2 LQKENI. V gave up 7 bases and J gave up 1 base; unmatched junction bases: 6. Written as DNA, the CDR3 is TGTGCCAGCTTAGAACTAGCGAAGAACACCGGGGAGCTGTTTTTT. It specifies CASLELAKNTGELFF.

A few counts support this clonotype. V and J are TRBV7-2 and TRBJ1-1; D is perhaps TRBD1 (6 bases). Trimming left V 5 bases short and J 4 bases short, with 11 bases between. Germline lookup yields CDR1 SGHTA and CDR2 FQGNSA. This CDR3 contains 13 residues. The CDR3 here is CASSPRGSTEAFF. As DNA, the CDR3 is TGTGCCAGCAGCCCAAGGGGGTCCACTGAAGCTTTCTTT.

This clonotype turned up a few times. This rearrangement joins TRBV10-2 to TRBJ2-3, with D tentatively TRBD2 (5 bases). Germline values: CDR1 WSHSY, CDR2 SAAADI. V was cut by 2 bases and J by 6 bases, with 9 bases left in between. CDR3 size: 13 residues. The CDR3 region is CASSEEGRDTQYF. CDR3 coding DNA: TGCGCCAGCAGTGAGGAGGGTCGGGATACGCAGTATTTT.

The V call is TRBV9, the J call TRBJ2-3, with D perhaps TRBD2 (6 bases). The germline gives CDR1 SGDLS, CDR2 YYNGEE. V was trimmed by 4 bases and J by 2 bases, leaving 17 bases between them. The CDR3 is made up of 16 amino acids. For the CDR3, the DNA is TGTGCCAGCAGCCCCGGGGTAGCGGATGACACAGATACGCAGTATTTT. Its translation is CASSPGVADDTDTQYF.

V usage is TRBV12-3 or TRBV12-4 and J usage is TRBJ2-3, with D unresolved. The CDR3 loop spans 10 amino acids. V gave up 8 bases and J gave up 7 bases, with 7 bases separating them. The CDR3 DNA is TGTGCCAGCGCAGCGTATACGCAGTATTTT. Residues: CASAAYTQYF.

This chain joins TRBV20-1 and TRBJ2-7; possible D gene TRBD2, 6 bases. Germline CDR1 DFQATT, CDR2 SNEGSKA (reference sequence). The CDR3 length is 13 residues. The germline V and J ends were trimmed by 1 base and 4 bases, with 11 bases remaining between them. The CDR3 sequence is CSARAPGLYEQYF. In nucleotides, the CDR3 is TGCAGTGCTAGAGCCCCGGGACTTTACGAGCAGTACTTC.

J is TRBJ2-7 and V is TRBV5-1; 9 bases fit TRBD1. This CDR3 is 14 amino acids long. Germline V gives CDR1 SGHRS, CDR2 YFSETQ. V lost 0 bases and J lost 3; bases outside the gene matches: 1. The CDR3 bases are TGCGCCAGCAGCTTGGTGACAGGGGGCTACGAGCAGTACTTC. Translation gives CASSLVTGGYEQYF.

This chain links TRBV7-3 with TRBJ2-1; 10 nucleotides align to TRBD1. The CDR3 length is 15 residues. V gave up 5 bases and J gave up 7 bases; unmatched junction bases: 8. Per the germline V gene, CDR1 is SGHTA and CDR2 is FQGTGA. CDR3: CASSPGQGVVNEQFF. CDR3 DNA sequence: TGTGCCAGCAGCCCTGGACAGGGGGTAGTGAATGAGCAGTTCTTC. The variable domain in full, completed from reference TRBV7-3 and TRBJ2-1, reads GAGVSQTPSNKVTEKGKYVELRCDPISGHTALYWYRQSLGQGPEFLIYFQGTGAADDSGLPNDRFFAVRPEGSVSTLKIQRTERGDSAVYLCASSPGQGVVNEQFFGPGTRLTVL.

The gene calls are TRBV5-1 and TRBJ2-1; D is ambiguous. Germline V gene data show CDR1 as SGHRS and CDR2 as YFSETQ. Trimming pared 0 bases from V and 6 bases from J, leaving 10 bases between. The CDR3 has 14 residues. Written as DNA, the CDR3 is TGCGCCAGCAGCTTGGTTAGGCCCATCAATGAGCAGTTCTTC. Its protein product is CASSLVRPINEQFF. The full variable domain, rest sourced from reference TRBV5-1 and TRBJ2-1, is KAGVTQTPRYLIKTRGQQVTLSCSPISGHRSVSWYQQTPGQGLQFLFEYFSETQRNKGNFPGRFSGRQFSNSRSEMNVSTLELGDSALYLCASSLVRPINEQFFGPGTRLTVL.

The chain carries TRBV9 and TRBJ2-4; a possible D gene is TRBD1 (5 bases). There are 15 residues in the CDR3. V was trimmed by 3 bases and J by 7 bases, leaving 17 bases between them. The germline V gene encodes CDR1 SGDLS and CDR2 YYNGEE. This CDR3 reads CASSAGDSLGNIQYF. CDR3 DNA: TGTGCCAGCAGCGCCGGAGACAGCCTGGGGAACATTCAGTACTTC.

J is TRBJ2-3 and V is TRBV20-1; D perhaps matches TRBD2 (6 bases). Germline CDR1 DFQATT, CDR2 SNEGSKA (reference sequence). The CDR3 runs 15 residues. Trimming removed 5 bases at V and 0 bases at J, with 15 bases between. In nucleotides, the CDR3 is TGCAGTGCTGATGAACTAAGCGGGAGCACAGATACGCAGTATTTT. The encoded protein is CSADELSGSTDTQYF.

This clonotype has more than one count but fewer than ten. V usage is TRBV20-1 and J usage is TRBJ1-5, with TRBD1 identical over 7 bases. The CDR3 consists of 13 residues. The V gene end was trimmed by 5 bases and the J gene end by 5 bases; junction bases not matched to a gene: 6. Looked up from germline, CDR1 is DFQATT and CDR2 is SNEGSKA (reference sequence). CDR3 nucleotide sequence: TGCAGTGCTCAGACCCAGGGGGATCAGCCCCAGCATTTT. Translation gives CSAQTQGDQPQHF.

This clonotype was seen only a few times. The chain couples TRBV28 to TRBJ2-3; D is tentatively TRBD1 or TRBD2 (5 bases each). The CDR3 is 13 amino acids. V was trimmed by 6 bases and J by 6 bases, leaving 13 bases between them. Germline lookup yields CDR1 MDHEN and CDR2 SYDVKM. CDR3 loop: CASSTTWGDTQYF. The CDR3 nucleotides are TGTGCCAGCAGCACGACCTGGGGGGATACGCAGTATTTT.

The chain is built from TRBV7-2 and TRBJ2-1; 9 bases line up with TRBD2. This CDR3 comprises 16 residues. The trim removed 5 bases at V and 0 bases at J, leaving 5 bases unmatched. The germline CDR1 and CDR2 sequences are SGHTA and FQGNSA. The CDR3 sequence is CASSISGSSSYNEQFF. The CDR3 DNA is TGTGCCAGCAGCATTAGCGGGAGTAGCTCCTACAATGAGCAGTTCTTC.

The chain combines TRBV11-2 with TRBJ1-1; D remains ambiguous. CDR1 and CDR2 from the germline V gene are SGHAT and FQNNGV. This CDR3 comprises 12 residues. Between the trimmed V and J ends, which lost 3 bases and 10 bases, there was a span of 12 bases. The CDR3 loop is CASSFRPLGAFF. The CDR3 DNA follows: TGTGCCAGCAGCTTCAGGCCTCTGGGAGCTTTCTTT.

This clonotype was detected a few times. The chain uses TRBV4-2 and TRBJ2-7; 7 bases are shared with TRBD1. The V gene's germline CDR1 is LGHNA and CDR2 YNFKEQ. With 1 base clipped from V and 2 bases from J, the junction kept 5 bases outside the gene matches. This CDR3 region has 15 residues. CDR3 residues: CASSQAGQGAYEQYF. CDR3 DNA sequence: TGTGCCAGCAGCCAAGCCGGTCAGGGGGCCTACGAGCAGTACTTC.

The V and J genes are TRBV28 and TRBJ1-6; the D is unclear. The germline V gene encodes CDR1 MDHEN and CDR2 SYDVKM. V was trimmed by 5 bases and J by 0 bases, leaving 23 bases between them. The CDR3 is 20 amino acids. CDR3 in DNA: TGTGCCAGCAGTCCCCTCGGTGAAGGGTTAACTAGCTCCTATAATTCACCCCTCCACTTT. Its translation: CASSPLGEGLTSSYNSPLHF.

This clonotype appeared many times. This sequence joins TRBV6-5 and TRBJ2-7, with D tentatively TRBD1 (7 bases). The V end was cut by 1 base, the J end by 6 bases, with 10 bases between. This CDR3 contains 13 residues. Germline lookup yields CDR1 MNHEY and CDR2 SVGAGI. CDR3 sequence: CASSYYRGGEQYF. The CDR3 DNA reads TGTGCCAGCAGTTACTACAGGGGAGGCGAGCAGTACTTC.

The V call is TRBV21-1, the J call TRBJ2-7; the table's D call, TRBD1, has no DNA check behind it. TRBV21-1 has pseudogene status. The CDR3 runs to 14 residues. The CDR3 spells CASSRDRRSYEQYF. The CDR3 DNA reads as TGTGCCAGCAGCAGGGACAGGCGTTCCTACGAGCAGTACTTC.

This clonotype was seen only a few times. CDR3 sequence: CASSFGTGNDEAFF. The CDR3 DNA sequence: TGTGCCAGCAGCTTCGGGACAGGGAACGATGAAGCTTTCTTT. V is TRBV7-9 and J is TRBJ1-1; 9 nucleotides line up with TRBD1. Germline CDR1 and CDR2: SEHNR and FQNEAQ (reference sequence). Trimming cost V 3 bases and J 7 bases; bases outside gene matches: 6. The CDR3 spans 14 residues.

This chain links TRBV19 with TRBJ1-5; D gene ambiguous. CDR1 LNHDA and CDR2 SQIVND come from the germline V gene (reference sequence). CDR3 length: 13 residues. Trimming stripped 4 bases from V and 10 bases from J, with 14 bases between. CDR3 nucleotide sequence: TGTGCCAGTAGTAGGGCCGAGGCCAGACCCCAGCATTTT. It translates to CASSRAEARPQHF.

The chain links TRBV18 to TRBJ1-1; D unresolved. V was pared by 6 bases and J by 4 bases, with 15 bases between. Germline values: CDR1 KGHSH, CDR2 LQKENI. This CDR3 region has 14 residues. The CDR3 loop is CASSLLLSGTEAFF. The CDR3 DNA is TGTGCCAGCTCGCTACTCCTATCGGGCACTGAAGCTTTCTTT.

The chain combines TRBV3-1 with TRBJ2-2, with 13 bases fitting TRBD2. The CDR3 is 18 residues long. Trimming at V came to 0 bases and at J to 4 bases, leaving 5 bases not matched to a gene. Germline lookup yields CDR1 LGHDT and CDR2 YNNKEL (reference sequence). DNA for the CDR3: TGTGCCAGCAGCCAAGAGACTAGCGGGAGGTGGAGCACCGGGGAGCTGTTTTTT. Protein: CASSQETSGRWSTGELFF.

V usage is TRBV15 and J usage is TRBJ1-6, with D hard to call. Germline V gene sequence: CDR1 LNHNV, CDR2 YYDKDF (reference sequence). The length of the CDR3 is 13 residues. V was cut by 3 bases and J by 5 bases, with 5 bases left in between. CDR3 region: CATSRLNNSPLHF. CDR3 in DNA: TGTGCCACCAGCAGGCTAAATAATTCACCCCTCCACTTT.